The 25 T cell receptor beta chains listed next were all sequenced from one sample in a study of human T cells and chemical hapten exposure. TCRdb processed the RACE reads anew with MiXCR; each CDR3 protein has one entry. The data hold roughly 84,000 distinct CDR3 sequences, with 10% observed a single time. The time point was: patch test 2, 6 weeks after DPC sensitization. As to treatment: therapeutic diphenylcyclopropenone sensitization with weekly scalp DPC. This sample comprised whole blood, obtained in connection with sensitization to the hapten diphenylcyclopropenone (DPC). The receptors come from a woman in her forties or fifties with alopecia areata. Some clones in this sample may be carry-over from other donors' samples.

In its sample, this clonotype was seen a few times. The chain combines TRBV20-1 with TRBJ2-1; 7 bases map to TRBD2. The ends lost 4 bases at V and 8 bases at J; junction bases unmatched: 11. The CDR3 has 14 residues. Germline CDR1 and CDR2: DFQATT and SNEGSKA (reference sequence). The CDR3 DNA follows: TGCAGTGCTACGCCCCCTACTAGCGCCGATGAGCAGTTCTTC. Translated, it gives CSATPPTSADEQFF.

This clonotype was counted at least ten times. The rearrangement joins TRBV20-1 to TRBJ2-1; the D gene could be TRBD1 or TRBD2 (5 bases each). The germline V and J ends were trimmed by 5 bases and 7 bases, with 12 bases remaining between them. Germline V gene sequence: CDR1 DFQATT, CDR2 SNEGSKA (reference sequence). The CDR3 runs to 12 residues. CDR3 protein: CSAQPWGNEQFF. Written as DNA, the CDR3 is TGCAGTGCTCAACCATGGGGGAATGAGCAGTTCTTC.

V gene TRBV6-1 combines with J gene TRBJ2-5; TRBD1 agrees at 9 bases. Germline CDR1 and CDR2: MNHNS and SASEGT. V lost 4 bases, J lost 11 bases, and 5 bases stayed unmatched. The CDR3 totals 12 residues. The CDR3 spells CASSAKTGGQYF. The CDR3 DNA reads TGTGCCAGCAGTGCCAAGACAGGGGGTCAGTACTTC.

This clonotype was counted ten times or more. The CDR3 reads CASSPRTGATLYEQYF. CDR3 nucleotides: TGTGCCAGCAGCCCCAGGACAGGGGCGACCTTATACGAGCAGTACTTC. J is TRBJ2-7 and V is TRBV7-9, with 9 bases that match TRBD1. The CDR3 totals 16 residues. Germline V lookup: CDR1 SEHNR, CDR2 FQNEAQ (reference sequence). J gave up 4 bases and V 5 bases, and 12 bases lay outside the gene matches.

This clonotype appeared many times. CDR3 residues: CSVGENGEKLFF. The CDR3 DNA reads as TGCAGCGTTGGAGAGAATGGGGAAAAACTGTTTTTT. The rearrangement links TRBV29-1 to TRBJ1-4; D remains ambiguous. From germline, CDR1 is SQVTM and CDR2 ANQGSEA. The CDR3 runs 12 residues. The V end lost 4 bases, the J end lost 8 bases, and 11 bases lay between the germline ends.

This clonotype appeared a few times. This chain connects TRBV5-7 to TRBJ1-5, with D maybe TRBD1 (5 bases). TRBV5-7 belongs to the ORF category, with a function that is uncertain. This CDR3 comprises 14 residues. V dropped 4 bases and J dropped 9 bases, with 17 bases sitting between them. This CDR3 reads CASSPGQPDRPQHF. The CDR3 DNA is TGTGCCAGCAGCCCCGGACAACCGGACCGGCCCCAGCATTTT.

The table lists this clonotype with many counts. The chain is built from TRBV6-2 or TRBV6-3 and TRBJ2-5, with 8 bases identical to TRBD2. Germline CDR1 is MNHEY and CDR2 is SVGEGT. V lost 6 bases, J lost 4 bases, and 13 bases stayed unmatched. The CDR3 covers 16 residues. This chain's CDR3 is CASSSRPGGPGETQYF. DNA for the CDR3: TGTGCCAGCAGCTCCCGACCGGGAGGGCCGGGAGAGACCCAGTACTTC.

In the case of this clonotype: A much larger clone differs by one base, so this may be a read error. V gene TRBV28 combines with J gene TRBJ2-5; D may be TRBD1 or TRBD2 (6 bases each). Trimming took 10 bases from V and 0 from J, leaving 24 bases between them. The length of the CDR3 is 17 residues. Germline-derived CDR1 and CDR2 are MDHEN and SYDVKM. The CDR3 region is CATASILGGRHQETQYF. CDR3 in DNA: TGTGCCACCGCTTCAATCCTGGGGGGCAGACACCAAGAGACCCAGTACTTC.

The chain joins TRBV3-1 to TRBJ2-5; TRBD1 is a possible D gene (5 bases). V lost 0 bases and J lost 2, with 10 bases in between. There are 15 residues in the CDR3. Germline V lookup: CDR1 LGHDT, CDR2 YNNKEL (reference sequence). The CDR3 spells CASSQDSRAQETQYF. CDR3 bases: TGTGCCAGCAGCCAAGATTCCAGGGCGCAAGAGACCCAGTACTTC.

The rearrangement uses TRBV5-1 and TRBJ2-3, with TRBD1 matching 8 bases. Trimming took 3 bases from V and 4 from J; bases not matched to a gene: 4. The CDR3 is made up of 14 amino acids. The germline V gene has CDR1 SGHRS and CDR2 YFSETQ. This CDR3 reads CASSSDRVSDTQYF. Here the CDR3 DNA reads TGCGCCAGCAGCTCGGACAGGGTATCAGATACGCAGTATTTT.

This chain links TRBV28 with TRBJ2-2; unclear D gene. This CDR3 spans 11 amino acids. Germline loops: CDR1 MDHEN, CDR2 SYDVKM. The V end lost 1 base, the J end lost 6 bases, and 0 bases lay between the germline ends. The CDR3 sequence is CASSLSGELFF. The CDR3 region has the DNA TGTGCCAGCAGTTTATCCGGGGAGCTGTTTTTT.

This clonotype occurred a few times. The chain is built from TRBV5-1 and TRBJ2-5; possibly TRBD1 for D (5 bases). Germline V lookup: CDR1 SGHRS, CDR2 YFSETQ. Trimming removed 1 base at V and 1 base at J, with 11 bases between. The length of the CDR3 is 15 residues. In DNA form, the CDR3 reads TGCGCCAGCAGCTTGAGCAGGGCTAGCCAAGAGACCCAGTACTTC. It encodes CASSLSRASQETQYF.

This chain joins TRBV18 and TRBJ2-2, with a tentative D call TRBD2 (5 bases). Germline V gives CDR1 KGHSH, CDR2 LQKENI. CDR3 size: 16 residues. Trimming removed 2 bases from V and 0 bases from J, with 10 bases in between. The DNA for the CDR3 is TGTGCCAGCTCACCATTGCCGGGGACGAACACCGGGGAGCTGTTTTTT. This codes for CASSPLPGTNTGELFF. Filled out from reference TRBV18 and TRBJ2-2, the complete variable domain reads NAGVMQNPRHLVRRRGQEARLRCSPMKGHSHVYWYRQLPEEGLKFMVYLQKENIIDESGMPKERFSAEFPKEGPSILRIQQVVRGDSAAYFCASSPLPGTNTGELFFGEGSRLTVL.

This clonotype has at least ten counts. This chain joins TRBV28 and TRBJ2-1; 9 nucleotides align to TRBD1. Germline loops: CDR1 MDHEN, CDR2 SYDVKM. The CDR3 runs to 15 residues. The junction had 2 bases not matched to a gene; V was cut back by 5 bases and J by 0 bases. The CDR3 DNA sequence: TGTGCCAGCAGTCCGACAGGGGGCTCCTACAATGAGCAGTTCTTC. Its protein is CASSPTGGSYNEQFF.

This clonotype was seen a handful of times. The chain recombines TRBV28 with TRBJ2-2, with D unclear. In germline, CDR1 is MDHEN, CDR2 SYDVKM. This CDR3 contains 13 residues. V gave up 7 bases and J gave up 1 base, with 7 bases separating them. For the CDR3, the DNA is TGTGCCAGCATCCGGGTGAACACCGGGGAGCTGTTTTTT. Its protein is CASIRVNTGELFF.

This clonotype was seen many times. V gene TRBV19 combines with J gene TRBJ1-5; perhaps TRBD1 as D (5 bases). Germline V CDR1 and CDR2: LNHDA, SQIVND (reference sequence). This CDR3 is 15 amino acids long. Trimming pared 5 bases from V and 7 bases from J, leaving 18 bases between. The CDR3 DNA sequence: TGTGCCAGTAGTCCGACTCTGGGGGGAATCCAGCCCCAGCATTTT. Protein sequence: CASSPTLGGIQPQHF.

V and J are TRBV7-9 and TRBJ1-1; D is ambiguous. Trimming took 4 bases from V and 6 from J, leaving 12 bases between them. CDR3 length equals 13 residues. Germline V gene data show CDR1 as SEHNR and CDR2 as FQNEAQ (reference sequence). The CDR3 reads CASSSRPPAEAFF. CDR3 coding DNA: TGTGCCAGCAGCTCGCGACCTCCCGCTGAAGCTTTCTTT.

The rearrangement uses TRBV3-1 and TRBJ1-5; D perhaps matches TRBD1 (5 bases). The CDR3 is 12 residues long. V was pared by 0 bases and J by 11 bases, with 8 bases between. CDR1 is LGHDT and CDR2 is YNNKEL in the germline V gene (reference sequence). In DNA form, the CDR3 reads TGTGCCAGCAGCCAAGAACCGGGGGCCCAGCATTTT. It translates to CASSQEPGAQHF.

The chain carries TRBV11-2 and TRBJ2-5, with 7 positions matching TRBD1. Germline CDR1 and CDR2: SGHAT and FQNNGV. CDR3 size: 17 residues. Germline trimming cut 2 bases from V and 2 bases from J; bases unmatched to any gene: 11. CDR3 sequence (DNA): TGTGCCAGCAGCTTACATCAGATGACAGGGCCTCAAGAGACCCAGTACTTC. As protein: CASSLHQMTGPQETQYF.

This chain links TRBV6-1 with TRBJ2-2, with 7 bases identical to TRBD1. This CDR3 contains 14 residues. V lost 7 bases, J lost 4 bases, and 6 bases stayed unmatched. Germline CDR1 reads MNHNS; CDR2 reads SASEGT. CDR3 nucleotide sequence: TGTGCCAGCAAGAAAACAGGGGCCACCGGGGAGCTGTTTTTT. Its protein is CASKKTGATGELFF.

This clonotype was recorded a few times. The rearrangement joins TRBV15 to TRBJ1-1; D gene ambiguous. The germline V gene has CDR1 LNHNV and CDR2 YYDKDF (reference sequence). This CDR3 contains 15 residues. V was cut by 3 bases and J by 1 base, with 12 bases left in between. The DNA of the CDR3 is TGTGCCACCAGCAGCGGACGGACGAAGAACACTGAAGCTTTCTTT. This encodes CATSSGRTKNTEAFF.

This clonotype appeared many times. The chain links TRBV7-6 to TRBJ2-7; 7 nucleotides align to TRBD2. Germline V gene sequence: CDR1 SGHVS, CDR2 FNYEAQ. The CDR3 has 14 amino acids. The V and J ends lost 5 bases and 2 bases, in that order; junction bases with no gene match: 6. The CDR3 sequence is CASSASRGAYEQYF. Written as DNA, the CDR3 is TGTGCCAGCAGCGCATCACGGGGGGCCTACGAGCAGTACTTC.

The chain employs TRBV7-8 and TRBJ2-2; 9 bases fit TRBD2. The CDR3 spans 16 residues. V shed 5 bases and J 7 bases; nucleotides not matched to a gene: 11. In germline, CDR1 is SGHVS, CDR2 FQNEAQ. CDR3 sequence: CASSTRLAENDGELFF. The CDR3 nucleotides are TGTGCCAGCAGCACCCGACTAGCGGAGAATGACGGGGAGCTGTTTTTT.

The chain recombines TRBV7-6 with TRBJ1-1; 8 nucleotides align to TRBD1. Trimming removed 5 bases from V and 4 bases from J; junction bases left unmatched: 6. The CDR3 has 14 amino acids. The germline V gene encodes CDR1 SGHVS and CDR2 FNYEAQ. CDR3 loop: CASSTRQGSTEAFF. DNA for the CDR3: TGTGCCAGCAGCACGAGACAGGGGTCCACTGAAGCTTTCTTT.

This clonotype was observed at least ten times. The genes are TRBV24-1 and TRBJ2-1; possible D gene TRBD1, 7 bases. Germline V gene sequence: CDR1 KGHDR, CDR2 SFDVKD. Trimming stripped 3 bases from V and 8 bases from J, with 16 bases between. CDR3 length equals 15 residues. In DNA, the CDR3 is TGTGCCACCAGTGATACTCGGACAGGAGGGTATGAGCAGTTCTTC. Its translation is CATSDTRTGGYEQFF.